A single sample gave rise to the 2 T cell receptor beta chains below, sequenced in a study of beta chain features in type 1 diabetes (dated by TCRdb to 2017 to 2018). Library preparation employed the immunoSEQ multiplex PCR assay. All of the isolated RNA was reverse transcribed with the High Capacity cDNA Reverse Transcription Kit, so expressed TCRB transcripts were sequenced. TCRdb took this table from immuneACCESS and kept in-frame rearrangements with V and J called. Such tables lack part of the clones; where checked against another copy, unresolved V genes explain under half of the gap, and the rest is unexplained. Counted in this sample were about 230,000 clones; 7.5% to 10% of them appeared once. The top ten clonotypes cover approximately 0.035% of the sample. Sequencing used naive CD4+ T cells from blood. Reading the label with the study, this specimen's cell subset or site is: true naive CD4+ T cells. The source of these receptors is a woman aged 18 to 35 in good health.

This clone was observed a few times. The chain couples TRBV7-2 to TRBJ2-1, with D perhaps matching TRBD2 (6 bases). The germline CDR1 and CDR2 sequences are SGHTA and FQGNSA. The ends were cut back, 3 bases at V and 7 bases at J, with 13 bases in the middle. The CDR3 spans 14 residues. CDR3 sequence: CASSLGAGRNEQFF. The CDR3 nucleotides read TGTGCCAGCAGCTTGGGAGCGGGCCGGAATGAGCAGTTCTTC.

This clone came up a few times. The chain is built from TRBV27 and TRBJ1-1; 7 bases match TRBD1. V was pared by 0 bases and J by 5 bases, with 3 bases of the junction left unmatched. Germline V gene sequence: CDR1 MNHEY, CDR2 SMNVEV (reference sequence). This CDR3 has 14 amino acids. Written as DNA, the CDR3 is TGTGCCAGCAGTTTATCGGCAGGGGGGACTGAAGCTTTCTTT. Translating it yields CASSLSAGGTEAFF.